This TCR beta chain is drawn from a study of T cells after yellow fever vaccination. Study-wide context: It was SMART-Seq v4 Ultra Low Input that prepared the fractions with low cell numbers. Regarding the study as a whole: Overlap between CD4 and CD8 compartments was detected for a small share of clonotypes. Weaker in magnitude, the secondary response showed a faster peak on day 5 versus 15. In post-booster samples, most primary-vaccination clones reappeared (about 95% CD4, about 91% CD8).

One entry per CDR3 protein, called by TCRdb with MiXCR from the 5' RACE reads. The sample holds 300,000 to 400,000 distinct CDR3 sequences, 8.7% seen once. This clonotype showed up many times. Its antigen is unknown. Germline V gene sequence: CDR1 SGHRS, CDR2 YFSETQ. This CDR3 contains 15 residues. The ends were cut back, 0 bases at V and 0 bases at J, with 6 bases in the middle. This receptor was obtained from a man between 18 and 35 years old who received the YFV17D yellow fever vaccine. The chain links TRBV5-1 to TRBJ1-4, with D possibly matching TRBD1 (5 bases). This specimen was PBMCs, taken on the day of the first yellow fever vaccination. CDR3 loop: CASSLGGSTNEKLFF. CDR3 sequence (DNA): TGCGCCAGCAGCTTGGGGGGGTCAACTAATGAAAAACTGTTTTTT.